What follows are 6 T cell receptor beta chains derived from one specimen sequenced in a study of radiation and T cells in renal cell carcinoma. Only in-frame clones appear in the TCRdb table, and some are missing; sequencing was by immunoSEQ multiplex PCR. The sample lists some 120,000 clones, around 80% seen once, with 5.8% in the top ten. Time point noted: blood 2 weeks post-SBRT. Treatment: 15 Gy SBRT to primary tumor, nephrectomy 4 weeks later. Sequenced here: blood, sampled from a patient whose treatment included radiotherapy and nephrectomy. All receptors derive from a man aged 45-65 years with renal cell carcinoma.

The chain joins TRBV6-6 to TRBJ1-2, with D possibly being TRBD1 (6 bases). CDR3 length: 13 amino acids. V lost 5 bases, J lost 11 bases, and 18 bases lay in between. Per the germline V gene, CDR1 is MNHNY and CDR2 is SVGAGI (reference sequence). CDR3 in DNA: TGTGCCAGCAGTCCCCGGGACACCTCGGGGTACACCTTC. Protein sequence: CASSPRDTSGYTF.

V usage is TRBV7-9 and J usage is TRBJ2-7; D is possibly TRBD1 (5 bases). The CDR3 is 13 residues long. Germline CDR1 SEHNR, CDR2 FQNEAQ (reference sequence). V lost 6 bases to trimming and J lost 2 bases, with 11 bases between them. CDR3 DNA: TGTGCCAGCAGTCTGGACATTACCTACGAGCAGTACTTC. As protein: CASSLDITYEQYF.

This chain links TRBV20-1 with TRBJ2-1; D unclear. Germline loops: CDR1 DFQATT, CDR2 SNEGSKA (reference sequence). With 6 bases removed from V and 10 bases from J, the gap between germline ends came to 13 bases. CDR3 length equals 11 residues. The CDR3 region is CSASTPGEQFF. The CDR3 region has the DNA TGCAGTGCATCGACCCCCGGCGAGCAGTTCTTC.

This chain uses TRBV30 with TRBJ1-5; the D is unclear. Germline V gene sequence: CDR1 GTSNPN, CDR2 SVGIG (reference sequence). V lost 5 bases and J lost 2, with 19 bases in between. This CDR3 comprises 16 residues. The CDR3 loop reads CAWGMASFSRNQPQHF. The DNA of the CDR3 is TGTGCCTGGGGTATGGCCAGTTTTAGTCGCAATCAGCCCCAGCATTTT.

The CDR3 protein is CASSQSPLDKKETQYF. The CDR3 DNA is TGCGCCAGCAGTCAATCTCCGTTGGATAAAAAAGAGACCCAGTACTTC. The chain carries TRBV23-1 and TRBJ2-5; D is unresolved. TRBV23-1 falls under the ORF class, with uncertain function. The V and J ends lost 0 bases and 3 bases respectively, with 14 bases between them. The CDR3 spans 16 residues.

Concerning this clone: Other DNA sequences from this sample encode an identical CDR3 as well. CDR3 nucleotides: TGCGCCAGCAGCCAAGATCGAACAGGGGGCACCGGGGAGCTGTTTTTT. This encodes CASSQDRTGGTGELFF. The V call is TRBV4-3, the J call TRBJ2-2, with 8 bases identical to TRBD1. CDR1 is LGHNA and CDR2 is YSLEER in the germline V gene. CDR3 size: 16 residues. Trimming at V came to 0 bases and at J to 4 bases, leaving 4 bases not matched to a gene.